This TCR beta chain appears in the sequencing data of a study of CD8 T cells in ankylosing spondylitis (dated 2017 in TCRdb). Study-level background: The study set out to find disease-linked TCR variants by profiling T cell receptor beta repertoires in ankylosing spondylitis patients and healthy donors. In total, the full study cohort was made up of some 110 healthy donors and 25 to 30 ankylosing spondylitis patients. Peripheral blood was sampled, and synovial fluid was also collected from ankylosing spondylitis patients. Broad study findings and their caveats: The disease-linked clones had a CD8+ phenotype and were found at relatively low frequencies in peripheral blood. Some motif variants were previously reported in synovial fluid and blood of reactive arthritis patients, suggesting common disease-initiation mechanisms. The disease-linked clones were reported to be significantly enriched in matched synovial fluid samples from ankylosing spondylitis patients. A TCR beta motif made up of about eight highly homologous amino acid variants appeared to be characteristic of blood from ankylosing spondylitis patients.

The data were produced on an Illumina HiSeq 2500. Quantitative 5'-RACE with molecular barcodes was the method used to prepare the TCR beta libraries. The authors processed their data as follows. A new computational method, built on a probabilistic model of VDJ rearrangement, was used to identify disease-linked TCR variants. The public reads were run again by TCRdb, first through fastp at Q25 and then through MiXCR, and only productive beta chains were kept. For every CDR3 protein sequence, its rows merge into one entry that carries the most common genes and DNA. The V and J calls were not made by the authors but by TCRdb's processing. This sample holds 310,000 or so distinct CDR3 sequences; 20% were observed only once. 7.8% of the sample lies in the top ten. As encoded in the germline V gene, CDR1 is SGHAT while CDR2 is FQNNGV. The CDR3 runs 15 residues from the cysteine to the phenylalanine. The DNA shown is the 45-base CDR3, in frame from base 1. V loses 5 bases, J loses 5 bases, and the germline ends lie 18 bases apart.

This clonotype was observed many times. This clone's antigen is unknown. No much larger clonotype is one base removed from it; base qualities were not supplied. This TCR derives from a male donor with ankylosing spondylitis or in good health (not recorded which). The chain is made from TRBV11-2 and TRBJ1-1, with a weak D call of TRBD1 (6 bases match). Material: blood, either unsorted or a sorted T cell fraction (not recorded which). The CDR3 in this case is CASSRRTGLVTEAFF. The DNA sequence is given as TGTGCCAGCAGCCGTAGAACAGGGCTTGTTACTGAAGCTTTCTTT.